Listed here is a single T cell receptor beta chain. This clonotype was seen many times. The target of this receptor is not known. It has no much larger one-base neighbor in the sample; base qualities were not kept. Trimming costs V 0 bases and J 4 bases, and their ends lie 19 bases apart. From its cysteine to its phenylalanine, the CDR3 spans 18 amino acids. Only the CDR3 part of the read is kept: 54 bases, read in frame from the first base. In the germline V gene, CDR1 corresponds to LGHNA and CDR2 to YNFKEQ. The data were produced on an Illumina Genome Analyzer IIx. The public reads were quality trimmed at Q25 with fastp and then assembled into clones with MiXCR by TCRdb, keeping productive beta chains. One record per CDR3 amino acid sequence lists the most common genes and DNA. The sample has some 15,000 distinct CDR3 sequences on record, 30% to 45% of them singletons. The ten biggest clones cover about 16% of the sample.

The data belong to a study (dated by TCRdb to the early 2010s). The sequence links TRBV4-2 to TRBJ1-3; D gene: possibly TRBD1, on 6 matching bases. The source material was blood. This receptor was taken from a human donor. The sequenced DNA: TGTGCCAGCAGCCAAGATCCCCAGGGGCCCCCGTTGGGAAACACCATATATTTT. Its protein reads: CASSQDPQGPPLGNTIYF.